What follows is one TCR beta chain and its context. This sample is drawn from a study of control samples from healthy donors and cancer patients. Only in-frame clones appear in the TCRdb table, and some are missing; sequencing was by immunoSEQ multiplex PCR. The profile shows about 90,000 clones, approximately 93% of them singletons. Germline-derived CDR1 and CDR2 are KGHDR and SFDVKD. This CDR3 is built from 13 residues. V was pared by 5 bases and J by 8 bases, with 11 bases between. Sample: blood. The source is a woman in her 30s in good health. V and J are TRBV24-1 and TRBJ2-2, with D perhaps TRBD1 (6 bases). The DNA for the CDR3 is TGTGCCACCAGTGCTCCTCAGGGGGGGGAGCTGTTTTTT. This translates into CATSAPQGGELFF.